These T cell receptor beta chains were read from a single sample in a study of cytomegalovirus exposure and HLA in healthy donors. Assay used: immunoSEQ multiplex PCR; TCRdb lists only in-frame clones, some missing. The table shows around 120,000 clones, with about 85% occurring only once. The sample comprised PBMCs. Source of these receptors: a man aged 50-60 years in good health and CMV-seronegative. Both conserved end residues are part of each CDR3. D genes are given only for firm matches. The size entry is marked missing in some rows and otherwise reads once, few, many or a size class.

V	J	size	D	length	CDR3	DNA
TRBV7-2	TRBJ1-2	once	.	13	CASSPRPGIVRTF	TGTGCCAGCAGCCCTCGTCCGGGAATAGTACGCACCTTC
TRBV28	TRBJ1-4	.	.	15	CASSSVLAGYEKLFF	TGTGCCAGCAGTTCCGTTCTGGCGGGGTATGAAAAACTGTTTTTT
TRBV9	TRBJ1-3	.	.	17	CASCDSTVQNSGNTIYF	TGTGCCAGCTGCGACTCGACAGTGCAGAACTCTGGAAACACCATATATTTT
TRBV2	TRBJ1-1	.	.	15	CPSSDKGRVSPEAFF	TGTCCCAGCAGTGATAAGGGCAGGGTCTCTCCCGAAGCTTTCTTT
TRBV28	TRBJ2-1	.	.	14	CASSRPAGYNEQFF	TGTGCCAGCAGCCGACCGGCGGGGTACAATGAGCAGTTCTTC
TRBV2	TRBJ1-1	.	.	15	CASSDPGVPNPEAFF	TGTGCCAGCAGTGACCCGGGAGTACCGAACCCTGAAGCTTTCTTT
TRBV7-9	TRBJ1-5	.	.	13	CASSLAYNQPQHF	TGTGCCAGCAGCTTAGCCTACAATCAGCCCCAGCATTTT
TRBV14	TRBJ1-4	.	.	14	CASSQDYQGEKLFF	TGTGCCAGCAGCCAAGATTATCAGGGGGAAAAACTGTTTTTT
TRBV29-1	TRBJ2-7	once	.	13	CSVVQGFPYEQYF	TGCAGCGTTGTTCAGGGATTTCCCTACGAGCAGTACTTC
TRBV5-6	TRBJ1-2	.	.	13	CASSLQGNYGYTF	TGTGCCAGCAGCTTGCAGGGTAACTATGGCTACACCTTC
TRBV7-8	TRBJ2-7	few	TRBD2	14	CASSLAGVLYEQYF	TGTGCCAGCAGCCTAGCGGGAGTTTTGTACGAGCAGTACTTC
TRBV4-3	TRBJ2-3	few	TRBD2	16	CASSQEWGPGRGGQYF	TGCGCCAGCAGCCAAGAATGGGGACCGGGGCGGGGGGGGCAGTATTTT
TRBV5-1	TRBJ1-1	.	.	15	CASSPGGGGASEAFF	TGCGCCAGCTCGCCGGGAGGAGGGGGTGCGTCTGAAGCTTTCTTT
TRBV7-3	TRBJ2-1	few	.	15	CASTPRPGSYNEQFF	TGTGCCAGCACCCCCCGCCCAGGATCCTACAATGAGCAGTTCTTC
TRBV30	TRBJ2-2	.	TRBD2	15	CAWSVAGAFGGELFF	TGTGCCTGGAGTGTAGCGGGGGCATTCGGGGGGGAGCTGTTTTTT
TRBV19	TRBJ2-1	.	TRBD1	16	CASSRDREPSYNEQFF	TGTGCCAGTAGCCGGGACAGGGAACCTTCCTACAATGAGCAGTTCTTC
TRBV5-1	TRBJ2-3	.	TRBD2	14	CASSFGGGTDTQYF	TGCGCCAGCAGCTTCGGGGGGGGGACAGATACGCAGTATTTT
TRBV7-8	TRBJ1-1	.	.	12	CASSLAQGPAFF	TGTGCCAGCAGCTTAGCGCAGGGGCCAGCTTTCTTT
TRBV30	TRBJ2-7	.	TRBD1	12	CAWSLGQHEQYF	TGTGCCTGGAGTTTGGGACAGCACGAGCAGTACTTC
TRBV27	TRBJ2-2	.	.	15	CASNLEGPDTGELFF	TGTGCCAGCAATTTGGAGGGCCCCGACACCGGGGAGCTGTTTTTT
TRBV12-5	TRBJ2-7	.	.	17	CARPARAGIQGSYEQYF	TGTGCTAGGCCCGCTCGGGCGGGGATACAGGGGAGCTACGAGCAGTACTTC
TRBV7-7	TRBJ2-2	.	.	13	CASSLGPGGELFF	TGTGCTAGCAGCTTAGGTCCGGGCGGGGAGCTGTTTTTT
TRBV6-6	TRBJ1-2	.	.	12	CASSPGGGSHTF	TGTGCCAGCAGCCCCGGTGGAGGGAGCCACACCTTC
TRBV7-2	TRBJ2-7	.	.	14	CASSQSRSSYEQYF	TGTGCCAGCAGCCAGAGTCGTAGCTCCTACGAGCAGTACTTC
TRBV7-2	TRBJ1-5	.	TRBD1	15	CASSSGQGGNQPQHF	TGTGCCAGCAGCTCAGGACAGGGCGGCAATCAGCCCCAGCATTTT
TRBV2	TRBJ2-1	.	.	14	CASRGGVPGNEQFF	TGTGCCAGTCGGGGCGGGGTCCCTGGCAATGAGCAGTTCTTC